This TCR beta chain was captured in a study of T cell changes during pregnancy in multiple sclerosis. The assay was immunoSEQ multiplex PCR, and TCRdb's table has in-frame clones only and misses some. The sample contains 64,000 or so clones, around 96% of which appear only once. V trimming: 4 bases; J trimming: 6 bases; junction bases outside the gene matches: 4. Per the germline V gene, CDR1 is SQVTM and CDR2 is ANQGSEA. The CDR3 is made up of 14 amino acids. This receptor was taken from a female donor with multiple sclerosis, enrolled in a pregnancy study. This chain connects TRBV29-1 to TRBJ2-1, with 12 nucleotides matching TRBD2. The specimen was CD8+ T cells from peripheral blood mononuclear cells, collected after pregnancy. The CDR3 is CSVGGTSGSNEQFF. The CDR3 DNA is TGCAGCGTTGGCGGGACTAGCGGGTCCAATGAGCAGTTCTTC.